The rows below give T cell receptor beta chains drawn from one sample of a study of cytomegalovirus exposure and HLA in healthy donors. Only in-frame clones appear in the TCRdb table, and some are missing; sequencing was by immunoSEQ multiplex PCR. Its table lists about 46,000 clones. The sequencing sample was made of PBMCs. These receptors all come from a woman aged 40 to 50 in good health and CMV-seronegative. Both conserved end residues are part of each CDR3. Fields, in order: V gene, J gene, D gene, CDR3 protein, CDR3 DNA. The D gene is left open where the match is weak.

TRBV5-8	TRBJ2-3	TRBD2	CASSPRAGGTDTQYF	TGTGCCAGCAGCCCTCGGGCGGGAGGCACAGATACGCAGTATTTT
TRBV19	TRBJ1-5	NA	CASSDRGGNQPQHF	TGTGCCAGTAGTGATCGGGGAGGTAATCAGCCCCAGCATTTT
TRBV4-1	TRBJ2-1	NA	CASSQENSDYEQFF	TGCGCCAGCAGCCAAGAGAATAGCGATTATGAGCAGTTCTTC
TRBV28	TRBJ2-7	NA	CASSLWDIYEQYF	TGTGCCAGCAGTTTATGGGACATCTACGAGCAGTACTTC
TRBV5-1	TRBJ2-2	NA	CASIFLALNTGELFF	TGCGCCAGCATATTCCTAGCCCTGAACACCGGGGAGCTGTTTTTT
TRBV4-3	TRBJ1-1	NA	CASSQDRGNRVLSEAFF	TGCGCCAGCAGCCAAGATCGTGGAAACAGGGTCCTATCTGAAGCTTTCTTT
TRBV27	TRBJ2-3	TRBD2	CASSPGLAGTHTQYF	TGTGCCAGCTCGCCGGGACTAGCGGGAACCCATACGCAGTATTTT
TRBV5-1	TRBJ2-7	NA	CASNSWGNRDNDYEQYF	TGCGCCAGCAATTCCTGGGGGAACCGGGACAACGACTACGAGCAGTACTTC
TRBV7-2	TRBJ2-7	TRBD2	CASSRLAGYEQYF	TGTGCCAGCAGCCGACTAGCGGGCTACGAGCAGTACTTC
TRBV6-1	TRBJ2-7	TRBD1	CASSRSDRGTYEQYF	TGTGCCAGCAGTAGATCGGACAGGGGTACCTACGAGCAGTACTTC
TRBV11-2	TRBJ2-1	TRBD2	CASSRTSGNNEQFF	TGTGCCAGCAGCCGGACTAGCGGGAACAATGAGCAGTTCTTC
TRBV7-6	TRBJ2-1	NA	CASSSRTGGDSQFF	TGTGCCAGCAGCTCCCGAACCGGCGGCGACTCTCAGTTCTTC
TRBV28	TRBJ1-1	NA	CASSPSQVMNTEAFF	TGTGCCAGCAGTCCATCCCAGGTAATGAACACTGAAGCTTTCTTT
TRBV6-4	TRBJ2-3	TRBD2	CASPGRTVSTDTQYF	TGTGCCAGCCCCGGGAGGACTGTCAGCACAGATACGCAGTATTTT
TRBV19	TRBJ2-5	TRBD1	CASSSTGELETQYF	TGTGCCAGTAGTTCCACAGGGGAGTTGGAGACCCAGTACTTC
TRBV18	TRBJ2-5	NA	CASSPAPGVGETQYF	TGTGCCAGCTCACCCGCCCCGGGGGTAGGCGAGACCCAGTACTTC
TRBV5-8	TRBJ2-5	NA	CASSLGRPQETQYF	TGTGCCAGCAGCTTGGGCAGGCCTCAAGAGACCCAGTACTTC
TRBV7-8	TRBJ1-5	NA	CASSIRDTGSHQPQHF	TGTGCCAGCAGCATCCGGGACACCGGATCACATCAGCCCCAGCATTTT
TRBV19	TRBJ2-3	NA	CASSRDSDTQYF	TGTGCCAGTAGTCGGGACTCAGATACGCAGTATTTT
TRBV5-1	TRBJ2-1	NA	CASSPRGTNPEDNEQFF	TGCGCCAGCAGCCCGAGGGGGACCAACCCCGAAGACAATGAGCAGTTCTTC
TRBV4-3	TRBJ1-5	NA	CASSQPPGHYSNQPQHF	TGCGCCAGCAGCCAACCCCCTGGACATTATAGCAATCAGCCCCAGCATTTT
TRBV4-3	TRBJ2-7	TRBD2	CASSQGLAVAYEQYF	TGCGCCAGCAGCCAGGGACTAGCGGTGGCCTACGAGCAGTACTTC
TRBV7-2	TRBJ2-7	NA	CASGLSPGGEQYF	TGTGCCAGCGGACTTTCCCCCGGTGGTGAGCAGTACTTC
TRBV4-2	TRBJ1-4	NA	CASSQDTGTEKLFF	TGTGCCAGCAGCCAAGATACAGGGACGGAAAAACTGTTTTTT
TRBV28	TRBJ2-5	NA	CASSGGKETQYF	TGTGCCAGCAGCGGCGGGAAAGAGACCCAGTACTTC
TRBV29-1	TRBJ2-1	TRBD2	CSVEDRTSGRDNEQFF	TGCAGCGTTGAAGATCGGACTAGCGGACGCGACAATGAGCAGTTCTTC
TRBV4-2	TRBJ2-1	NA	CASSQGGLRPNNEQFF	TGTGCCAGCAGCCAAGGAGGACTTCGGCCAAACAATGAGCAGTTCTTC
TRBV15	TRBJ1-3	TRBD1	CATSRESGGGNTIYF	TGTGCCACCAGCAGAGAGTCAGGGGGGGGAAACACCATATATTTT
TRBV4-3	TRBJ2-3	NA	CASSQDLPGSGDTQYF	TGCGCCAGCAGCCAAGATCTACCGGGGAGTGGAGATACGCAGTATTTT
TRBV6-6	TRBJ2-3	TRBD2	CASSLTSGAITDTQYF	TGTGCCAGCAGTTTGACTAGCGGAGCTATCACAGATACGCAGTATTTT
TRBV30	TRBJ2-7	TRBD1	CAWSGTGFEQYF	TGTGCCTGGAGCGGGACAGGGTTCGAGCAGTACTTC
TRBV5-1	TRBJ2-7	NA	CASSLLAPSYEQYF	TGCGCCAGCAGCTTGTTAGCCCCTTCCTACGAGCAGTACTTC
TRBV7-9	TRBJ1-1	TRBD1	CASSLWDRDDTEAFF	TGTGCCAGCAGCTTATGGGACAGGGACGACACTGAAGCTTTCTTT
TRBV5-6	TRBJ2-5	NA	CASSRDPGGETQYF	TGTGCCAGCAGCCGGGACCCCGGGGGAGAGACCCAGTACTTC
TRBV4-3	TRBJ2-1	TRBD2	CASSQGSGRALEQFF	TGCGCCAGCAGCCAGGGAAGCGGGAGGGCTTTGGAGCAGTTCTTC
TRBV9	TRBJ2-5	NA	CASSVELAPETQYF	TGTGCCAGCAGCGTAGAACTAGCCCCAGAGACCCAGTACTTC
TRBV5-1	TRBJ2-1	TRBD2	CASSSGLAVWEQFF	TGCGCCAGCAGCAGCGGACTAGCCGTCTGGGAGCAGTTCTTC
TRBV6-5	TRBJ2-7	NA	CASSTLGRYEQYF	TGTGCCAGCAGTACCCTGGGGCGTTACGAGCAGTACTTC
TRBV4-1	TRBJ1-2	TRBD1	CASSNTGGPGYGYTF	TGCGCCAGCAGCAATACAGGGGGCCCGGGCTATGGCTACACCTTC
TRBV18	TRBJ1-1	TRBD1	CASSTTGNEAFF	TGTGCCAGCTCAACGACAGGGAATGAAGCTTTCTTT
TRBV4-3	TRBJ2-7	NA	CASSQDLLEGREQYF	TGCGCCAGCAGCCAAGATCTACTAGAGGGTCGCGAGCAGTACTTC
TRBV14	TRBJ2-7	TRBD1	CASTGDRANEQYF	TGTGCCAGCACCGGGGACAGGGCCAACGAGCAGTACTTC